What follows are 6 T cell receptor beta chains derived from one specimen sequenced in a study of tissue T cells after allogeneic stem cell transplantation. Time point reported: mouse harvest day 14 after allogeneic transplant. Tail vein injection delivered 10^7 T-cell-depleted bone marrow cells and 10^6 splenic CD5+ T cells. The assay was immunoSEQ multiplex PCR, and TCRdb's table has in-frame clones only and misses some. The sample consists of around 4,000 clones, roughly half of them appearing once. Sequences were obtained from gut tissue. Receptors were obtained from a female BALB/c mouse given C57BL/6 T cells with graft-versus-host disease after an allogeneic hematopoietic cell transplant.

The sample holds a few counts of this clone. Mouse names are used for the genes. The read ends 1 residue before the CDR3 terminus; that terminus is restored from the germline J gene. The chain is built from TRBV26 and TRBJ1-5, with a tentative D call TRBD1 (6 bases). There are 13 residues in the CDR3. Looked up from germline, CDR1 is KGHPV and CDR2 is FQNQEV (reference sequence). Deletions cut 6 bases from V and 1 base from J, with 7 bases between. Partial CDR3 DNA: TGTGCCAGCAGGGACAGAAACAACCAGGCTCCGCTT. Amino acid sequence: CASRDRNNQAPL. The CDR3, in full, reads CASRDRNNQAPLF. Full variable domain (remainder filled in from reference TRBV26 and TRBJ1-5): NSKVIQTPRYLVKGQGQKAKMRCIPEKGHPVVFWYQQNKNNEFKFLINFQNQEVLQQIDMTEKRFSAECPSNSPCSLEIQSSEAGDSALYLCASRDRNNQAPLFGEGTRLSVL.

Comment on this clone: Gene names and germline refer to mouse. The read terminates 1 residue before the CDR3 end, so the remaining end is supplied by the germline J gene. The chain carries TRBV26 and TRBJ2-7; 8 positions agree with TRBD1. With 3 bases clipped from V and 6 bases from J, the junction kept 4 bases outside the gene matches. The CDR3 is made up of 13 amino acids. Germline-derived CDR1 and CDR2 are KGHPV and FQNQEV (reference sequence). The CDR3 is CASSLPGTGEQYF. The CDR3 DNA, read in part, is TGTGCCAGCAGTCTCCCTGGGACAGGTGAACAGTAC.

This clone was detected only a few times. Gene names and germline refer to mouse. The CDR3 is cut off 1 residue early in the read; its end comes from the germline J gene. V usage is TRBV26 and J usage is TRBJ1-5; D call uncertain. This CDR3 contains 12 residues. With 3 bases removed from V and 7 bases from J, the gap between germline ends came to 7 bases. From germline, CDR1 is KGHPV and CDR2 FQNQEV (reference sequence). CDR3 DNA (partial): TGTGCCAGCAGTCTTTGGCAACAGGCTCCGCTT. This gives the protein CASSLWQQAPL. The CDR3 in its entirety is CASSLWQQAPLF.

This clone was observed a handful of times. These gene names are mouse names. Sequencing ends 1 residue short of the CDR3 end; the germline J gene provides the rest. The J gene is TRBJ1-4, the V gene TRBV15; D possibly corresponds to TRBD1 (6 bases). The germline gives CDR1 SGHND, CDR2 FRSKSL. The CDR3 runs to 14 residues. Trimming cost V 6 bases and J 3 bases, with 11 bases left between them. The CDR3 here is CASSTGTTNERLFF. The part of the CDR3 DNA that was read is TGTGCCAGCAGCACCGGGACAACCAACGAAAGATTATTT.

Of note for this clone: Germline and genes: mouse. The CDR3 end falls 1 residue outside the read, so it is completed with the germline J gene. This chain joins TRBV12-1 and TRBJ2-7; 9 nucleotides agree with TRBD2. Trimming at V came to 1 base and at J to 6 bases, leaving 6 bases not matched to a gene. Looked up from germline, CDR1 is SGHSN and CDR2 is HYEKVE. The CDR3 extends over 14 amino acids. CDR3 sequence reads: CASSLGLGFFEQYF. The sequenced part of the CDR3 DNA is TGTGCCAGCTCTCTTGGACTGGGGTTCTTTGAACAGTAC.

On this clone: Genes here carry mouse names. Read sequence stops 1 residue before the CDR3 end, and the germline J gene provides the missing end. The genes are TRBV15 and TRBJ2-3; a possible D gene is TRBD1 (6 bases). The CDR3 has 14 residues. The germline V gene encodes CDR1 SGHND and CDR2 FRSKSL. Trimming pared 6 bases from V and 1 base from J, leaving 11 bases between. The sequenced part of the CDR3 DNA is TGTGCCAGCAGACAGGGAGCTGGTGCAGAAACGCTGTAT. Amino acid sequence: CASRQGAGAETLY. The whole CDR3 sequence is CASRQGAGAETLYF.